The present T cell receptor beta chain was sequenced within a study of cytomegalovirus exposure and HLA in healthy donors. Study information: T cells numbering around 200 million yielded 100 million to 120 million unique TCR beta sequences in an earlier analysis.

Study-level points and caveats: HLA-A and HLA-B allele assignments for most subjects were reportedly predicted accurately using TCR beta sequences. The classifier was said to identify cytomegalovirus status with high specificity and sensitivity.

PCR involved 60 Vbeta and 13 Jbeta primers. Assay: immunoSEQ multiplex PCR; the TCRdb copy retains only in-frame clones and omits some. The sample has 160,000 or so clones, roughly 80% seen once. At collection, donors were nominally healthy, but unrecorded immune exposures were probable. On this clone itself: What it binds is not known.

Germline V gene sequence: CDR1 SGHAT, CDR2 FQNNGV. V lost 0 bases and J lost 4; bases outside the gene matches: 4. CDR3 length: 16 residues. This TCR derives from a man aged 18 to 30 in good health and CMV-seropositive. The sequencing sample was made of PBMCs. This chain uses TRBV11-2 with TRBJ1-5; 9 nucleotides align to TRBD1. The CDR3 is CASSLDGGTGNQPQHF. CDR3 nucleotides: TGTGCCAGCAGCTTAGATGGAGGGACAGGGAATCAGCCCCAGCATTTT.